This TCR beta chain appears in the sequencing data of a study of T cell changes during pregnancy in multiple sclerosis. Only in-frame clones appear in the TCRdb table, and some are missing; sequencing was by immunoSEQ multiplex PCR. The sample lists 40,000 to 60,000 clones; 90% to 95% were seen once. Per the germline V gene, CDR1 is ENHRY and CDR2 is SYGVKD. V shed 2 bases and J 3 bases; nucleotides not matched to a gene: 1. The CDR3 sequence is 14 residues long. The clonotype originates from a female donor with multiple sclerosis, enrolled in a pregnancy study. The sequencing here drew on CD8+ T cells from peripheral blood mononuclear cells, taken before pregnancy. The chain recombines TRBV10-3 with TRBJ2-1; 7 nucleotides agree with TRBD2. CDR3 residues: CAISEGLGYNEQFF. The DNA of the CDR3 is TGTGCCATCAGTGAGGGACTAGGCTACAATGAGCAGTTCTTC.